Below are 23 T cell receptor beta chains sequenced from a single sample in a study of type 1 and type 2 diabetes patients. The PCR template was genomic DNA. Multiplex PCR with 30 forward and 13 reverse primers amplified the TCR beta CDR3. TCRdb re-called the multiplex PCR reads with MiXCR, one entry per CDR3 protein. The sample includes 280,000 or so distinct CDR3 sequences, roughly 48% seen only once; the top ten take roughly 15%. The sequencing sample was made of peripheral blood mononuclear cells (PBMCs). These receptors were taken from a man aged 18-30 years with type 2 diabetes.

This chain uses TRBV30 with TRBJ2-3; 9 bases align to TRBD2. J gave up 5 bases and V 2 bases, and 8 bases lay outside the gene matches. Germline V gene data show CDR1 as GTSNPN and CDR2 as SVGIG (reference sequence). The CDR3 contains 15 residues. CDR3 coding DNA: TGTGCCTGGAGTCGAGCGGGAGGCTCGGGAGATACGCAGTATTTT. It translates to CAWSRAGGSGDTQYF.

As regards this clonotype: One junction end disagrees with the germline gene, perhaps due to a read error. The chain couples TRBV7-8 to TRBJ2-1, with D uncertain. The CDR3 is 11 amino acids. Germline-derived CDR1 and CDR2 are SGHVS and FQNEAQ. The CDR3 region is CASGLNTDQFF. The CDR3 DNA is TGTGCCAGCGGCTTAAACACGGATCAGTTCTTC. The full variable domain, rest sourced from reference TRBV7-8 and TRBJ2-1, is GAGVSQSPRYKVAKRGQDVALRCDPISGHVSLFWYQQALGQGPEFLTYFQNEAQLDKSGLPSDRFFAERPEGSVSTLKIQRTQQEDSAVYLCASGLNTDQFFGPGTRLTVL.

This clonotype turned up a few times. The CDR3 spells CASSVTQTGYNEQFF. CDR3 in DNA: TGTGCCAGCAGTGTAACGCAGACAGGGTATAATGAGCAGTTCTTC. The chain employs TRBV25-1 and TRBJ2-1; 7 bases match TRBD1. The CDR3 sequence is 15 residues long. CDR1 MGHDK and CDR2 SYGVNS come from the germline V gene. Losses at the gene ends were 4 bases for V and 7 bases for J; bases not matched to a gene: 10.

DNA for the CDR3: TGTGCCTGGAACAGGGAAATGGGCCTTCATGGCTACACCTTC. Its protein product is CAWNREMGLHGYTF. The chain links TRBV19 to TRBJ1-2; tentative D call: TRBD1 (6 bases). The CDR3 extends over 14 amino acids. The germline CDR1 and CDR2 sequences are LNHDA and SQIVND (reference sequence). V lost 11 bases, J lost 6 bases, and 22 bases lay in between. The whole variable domain, filled in from reference TRBV19 and TRBJ1-2, reads DGGITQSPKYLFRKEGQNVTLSCEQNLNHDAMYWYRQDPGQGLRLIYYSQIVNDFQKGDIAEGYSVSREKKESFPLTVTSAQKNPTAFYLCAWNREMGLHGYTFGSGTRLTVV.

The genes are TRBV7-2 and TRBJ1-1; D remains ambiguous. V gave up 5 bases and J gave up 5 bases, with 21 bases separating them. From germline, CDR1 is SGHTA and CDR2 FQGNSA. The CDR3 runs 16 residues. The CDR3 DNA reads TGTGCCAGCAGCCAAGGACGACACCAATCAAGGACTGAAGCTTTCTTT. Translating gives CASSQGRHQSRTEAFF.

Here the CDR3 reads CASSGASKGTEAFF. In DNA, the CDR3 is TGTGCCAGCAGTGGGGCCTCGAAGGGCACTGAAGCTTTCTTT. The rearrangement joins TRBV27 to TRBJ1-1; weak D call: TRBD1 (5 bases). The CDR3 is 14 residues long. CDR1 is MNHEY and CDR2 is SMNVEV in the germline V gene (reference sequence). Trimming left V 5 bases short and J 4 bases short, with 14 bases between.

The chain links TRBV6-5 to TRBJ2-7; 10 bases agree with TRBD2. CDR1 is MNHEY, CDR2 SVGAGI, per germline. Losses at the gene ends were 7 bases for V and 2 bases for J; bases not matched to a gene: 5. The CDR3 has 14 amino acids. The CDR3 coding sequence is TGTGCCAGCATGTTAGCGGGAGGAACCTACGAGCAGTACTTC. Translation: CASMLAGGTYEQYF.

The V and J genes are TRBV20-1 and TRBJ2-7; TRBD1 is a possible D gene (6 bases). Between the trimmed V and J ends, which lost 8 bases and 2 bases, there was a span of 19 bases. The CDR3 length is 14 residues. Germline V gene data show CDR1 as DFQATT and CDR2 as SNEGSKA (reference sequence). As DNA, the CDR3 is TGCAGTTCGGTTGGGACACTACACACCTACGAGCAGTACTTC. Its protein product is CSSVGTLHTYEQYF.

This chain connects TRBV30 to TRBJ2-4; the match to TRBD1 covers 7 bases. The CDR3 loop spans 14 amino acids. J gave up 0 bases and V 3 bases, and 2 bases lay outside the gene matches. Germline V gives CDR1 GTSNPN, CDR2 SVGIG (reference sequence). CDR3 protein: CAWRPGGAKNIQYF. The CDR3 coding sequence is TGTGCCTGGAGGCCAGGGGGAGCCAAAAACATTCAGTACTTC.

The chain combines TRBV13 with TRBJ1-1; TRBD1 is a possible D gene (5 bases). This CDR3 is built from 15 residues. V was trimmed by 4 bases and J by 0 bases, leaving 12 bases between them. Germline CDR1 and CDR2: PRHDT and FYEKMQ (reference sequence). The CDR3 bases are TGTGCCAGCAGCTCCGGGACGGCTATGAACACTGAAGCTTTCTTT. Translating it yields CASSSGTAMNTEAFF.

CDR3 nucleotides: TGTGCCAGCAGCTTAACTCTTGCGGGGGGGATCAATGAGCAGTTCTTC. Translation gives CASSLTLAGGINEQFF. The chain joins TRBV7-9 to TRBJ2-1, with TRBD2 matching over 9 bases. Trimming cost V 2 bases and J 6 bases; bases outside gene matches: 8. Germline CDR1 and CDR2: SEHNR and FQNEAQ (reference sequence). The CDR3 totals 16 residues.

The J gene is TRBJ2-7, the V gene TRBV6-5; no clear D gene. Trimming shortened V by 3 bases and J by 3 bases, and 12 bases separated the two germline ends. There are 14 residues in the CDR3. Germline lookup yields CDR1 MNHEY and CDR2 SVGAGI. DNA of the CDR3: TGTGCCAGCAGTTATGAAGCCTTAGGCTACGAGCAGTACTTC. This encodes CASSYEALGYEQYF.

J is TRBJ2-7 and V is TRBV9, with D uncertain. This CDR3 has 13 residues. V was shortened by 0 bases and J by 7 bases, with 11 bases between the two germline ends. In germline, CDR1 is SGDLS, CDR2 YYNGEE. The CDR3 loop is CASSVAGYGEQYF. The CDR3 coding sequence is TGTGCCAGCAGCGTAGCGGGTTATGGGGAGCAGTACTTC. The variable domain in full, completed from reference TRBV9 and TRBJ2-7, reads DSGVTQTPKHLITATGQRVTLRCSPRSGDLSVYWYQQSLDQGLQFLIQYYNGEERAKGNILERFSAQQFPDLHSELNLSSLELGDSALYFCASSVAGYGEQYFGPGTRLTVT.

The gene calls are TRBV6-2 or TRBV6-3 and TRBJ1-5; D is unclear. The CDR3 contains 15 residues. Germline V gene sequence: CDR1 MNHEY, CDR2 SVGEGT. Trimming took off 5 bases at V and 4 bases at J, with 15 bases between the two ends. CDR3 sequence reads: CASSDHRAVNQPQHF. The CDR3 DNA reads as TGTGCCAGCAGTGACCACCGGGCGGTTAATCAGCCCCAGCATTTT.

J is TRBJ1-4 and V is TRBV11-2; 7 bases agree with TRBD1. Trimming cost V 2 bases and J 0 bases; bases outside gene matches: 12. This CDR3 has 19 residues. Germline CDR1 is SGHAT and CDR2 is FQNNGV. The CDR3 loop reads CASSLRPTGLITTNEKLFF. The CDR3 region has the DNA TGTGCCAGCAGCTTAAGGCCGACAGGGCTGATTACAACTAATGAAAAACTGTTTTTT.

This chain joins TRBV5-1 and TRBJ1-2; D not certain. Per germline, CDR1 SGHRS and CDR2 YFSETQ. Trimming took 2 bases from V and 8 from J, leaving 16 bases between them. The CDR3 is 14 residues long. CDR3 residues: CASSFNNSPQGYTF. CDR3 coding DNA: TGCGCCAGCAGCTTTAACAATTCGCCGCAGGGCTACACCTTC.

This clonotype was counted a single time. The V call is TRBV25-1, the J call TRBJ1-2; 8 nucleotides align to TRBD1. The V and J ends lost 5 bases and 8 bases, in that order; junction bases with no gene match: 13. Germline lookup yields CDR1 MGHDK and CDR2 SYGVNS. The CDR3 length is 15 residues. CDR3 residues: CASSSSGTGWGGYTF. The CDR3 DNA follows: TGTGCCAGCAGTTCCTCCGGGACAGGTTGGGGCGGCTACACCTTC.

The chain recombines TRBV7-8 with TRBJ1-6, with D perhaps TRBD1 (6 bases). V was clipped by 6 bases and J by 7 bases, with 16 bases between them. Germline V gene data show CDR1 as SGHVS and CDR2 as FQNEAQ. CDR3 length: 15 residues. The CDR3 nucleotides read TGTGCCAGCAGACAAGGGGGACCGCTGAATTCACCCCTCCACTTT. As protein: CASRQGGPLNSPLHF. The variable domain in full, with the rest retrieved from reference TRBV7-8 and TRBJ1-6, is GAGVSQSPRYKVAKRGQDVALRCDPISGHVSLFWYQQALGQGPEFLTYFQNEAQLDKSGLPSDRFFAERPEGSVSTLKIQRTQQEDSAVYLCASRQGGPLNSPLHFGNGTRLTVT.

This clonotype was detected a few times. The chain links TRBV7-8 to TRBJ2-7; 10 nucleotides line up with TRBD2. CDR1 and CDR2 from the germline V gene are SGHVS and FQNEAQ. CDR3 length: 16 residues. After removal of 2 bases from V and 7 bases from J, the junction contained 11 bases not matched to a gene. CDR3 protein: CASSLPLAGGSGEQYF. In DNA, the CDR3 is TGTGCCAGCAGCTTACCGTTAGCGGGAGGTTCTGGTGAGCAGTACTTC. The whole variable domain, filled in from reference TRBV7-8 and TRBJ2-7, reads GAGVSQSPRYKVAKRGQDVALRCDPISGHVSLFWYQQALGQGPEFLTYFQNEAQLDKSGLPSDRFFAERPEGSVSTLKIQRTQQEDSAVYLCASSLPLAGGSGEQYFGPGTRLTVT.

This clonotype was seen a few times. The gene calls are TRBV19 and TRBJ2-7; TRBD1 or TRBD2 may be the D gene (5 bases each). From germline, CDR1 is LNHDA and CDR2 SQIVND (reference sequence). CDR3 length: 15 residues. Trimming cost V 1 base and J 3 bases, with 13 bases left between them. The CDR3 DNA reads TGTGCCAGTAGTATAGCGCAGGGACCTTTCTACGAGCAGTACTTC. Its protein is CASSIAQGPFYEQYF.

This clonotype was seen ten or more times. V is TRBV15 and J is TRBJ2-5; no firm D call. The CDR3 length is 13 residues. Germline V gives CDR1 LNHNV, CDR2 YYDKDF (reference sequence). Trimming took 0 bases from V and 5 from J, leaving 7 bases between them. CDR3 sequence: CATSRDGSETQYF. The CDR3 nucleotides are TGTGCCACCAGCAGAGATGGATCGGAGACCCAGTACTTC.

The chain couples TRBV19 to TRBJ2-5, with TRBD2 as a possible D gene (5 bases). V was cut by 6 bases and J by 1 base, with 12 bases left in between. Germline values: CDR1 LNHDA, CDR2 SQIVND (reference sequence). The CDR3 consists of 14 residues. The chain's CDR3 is CASSEGSSQETQYF. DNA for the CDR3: TGTGCCAGTAGCGAGGGATCTTCCCAAGAGACCCAGTACTTC.

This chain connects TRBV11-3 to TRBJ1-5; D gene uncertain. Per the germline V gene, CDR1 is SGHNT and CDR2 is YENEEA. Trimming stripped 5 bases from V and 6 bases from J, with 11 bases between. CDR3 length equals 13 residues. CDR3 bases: TGTGCCAGCAGCCCCCCGGTAGCTCAGCCCCAGCATTTT. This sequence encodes CASSPPVAQPQHF.